Below are 2 T cell receptor beta chains sequenced from a single sample in a study of a mutant IDH1 vaccine in newly diagnosed glioma. This table comes from immunoSEQ multiplex PCR, and its TCRdb copy is limited to in-frame clones, with some not included. The sample contains some 27,000 clones, roughly 85% of which appear only once. The time point here: week 23, last vaccination. With topical imiquimod, each dose of the vaccine consisted of 300 ug of mutant IDH1 20-mer peptide. Antigen specificity for these receptors is unknown. The sequenced sample was PBMCs, obtained from a glioma patient whose treatment included an IDH1 peptide vaccine. Receptor source: a young woman with glioma.

The chain is built from TRBV5-4 and TRBJ1-1, with a tentative D call TRBD1 (5 bases). Trimming took off 4 bases at V and 1 base at J, with 8 bases between the two ends. CDR1 and CDR2 (germline): SGHNT, YYREEE (reference sequence). The CDR3 is 13 residues long. The CDR3 bases are TGTGCCAGCAGCCTCACAGGGAACACTGAAGCTTTCTTT. The encoded protein is CASSLTGNTEAFF.

The chain carries TRBV7-8 and TRBJ2-7, with unresolved D. The CDR3 is 14 amino acids. Germline values: CDR1 SGHVS, CDR2 FQNEAQ. V lost 5 bases and J 2 bases, leaving 13 bases between the germline ends. The CDR3 nucleotides read TGTGCCAGCAGCCCTCTCAAGAAACCCTACGAGCAGTACTTC. Amino acids: CASSPLKKPYEQYF.